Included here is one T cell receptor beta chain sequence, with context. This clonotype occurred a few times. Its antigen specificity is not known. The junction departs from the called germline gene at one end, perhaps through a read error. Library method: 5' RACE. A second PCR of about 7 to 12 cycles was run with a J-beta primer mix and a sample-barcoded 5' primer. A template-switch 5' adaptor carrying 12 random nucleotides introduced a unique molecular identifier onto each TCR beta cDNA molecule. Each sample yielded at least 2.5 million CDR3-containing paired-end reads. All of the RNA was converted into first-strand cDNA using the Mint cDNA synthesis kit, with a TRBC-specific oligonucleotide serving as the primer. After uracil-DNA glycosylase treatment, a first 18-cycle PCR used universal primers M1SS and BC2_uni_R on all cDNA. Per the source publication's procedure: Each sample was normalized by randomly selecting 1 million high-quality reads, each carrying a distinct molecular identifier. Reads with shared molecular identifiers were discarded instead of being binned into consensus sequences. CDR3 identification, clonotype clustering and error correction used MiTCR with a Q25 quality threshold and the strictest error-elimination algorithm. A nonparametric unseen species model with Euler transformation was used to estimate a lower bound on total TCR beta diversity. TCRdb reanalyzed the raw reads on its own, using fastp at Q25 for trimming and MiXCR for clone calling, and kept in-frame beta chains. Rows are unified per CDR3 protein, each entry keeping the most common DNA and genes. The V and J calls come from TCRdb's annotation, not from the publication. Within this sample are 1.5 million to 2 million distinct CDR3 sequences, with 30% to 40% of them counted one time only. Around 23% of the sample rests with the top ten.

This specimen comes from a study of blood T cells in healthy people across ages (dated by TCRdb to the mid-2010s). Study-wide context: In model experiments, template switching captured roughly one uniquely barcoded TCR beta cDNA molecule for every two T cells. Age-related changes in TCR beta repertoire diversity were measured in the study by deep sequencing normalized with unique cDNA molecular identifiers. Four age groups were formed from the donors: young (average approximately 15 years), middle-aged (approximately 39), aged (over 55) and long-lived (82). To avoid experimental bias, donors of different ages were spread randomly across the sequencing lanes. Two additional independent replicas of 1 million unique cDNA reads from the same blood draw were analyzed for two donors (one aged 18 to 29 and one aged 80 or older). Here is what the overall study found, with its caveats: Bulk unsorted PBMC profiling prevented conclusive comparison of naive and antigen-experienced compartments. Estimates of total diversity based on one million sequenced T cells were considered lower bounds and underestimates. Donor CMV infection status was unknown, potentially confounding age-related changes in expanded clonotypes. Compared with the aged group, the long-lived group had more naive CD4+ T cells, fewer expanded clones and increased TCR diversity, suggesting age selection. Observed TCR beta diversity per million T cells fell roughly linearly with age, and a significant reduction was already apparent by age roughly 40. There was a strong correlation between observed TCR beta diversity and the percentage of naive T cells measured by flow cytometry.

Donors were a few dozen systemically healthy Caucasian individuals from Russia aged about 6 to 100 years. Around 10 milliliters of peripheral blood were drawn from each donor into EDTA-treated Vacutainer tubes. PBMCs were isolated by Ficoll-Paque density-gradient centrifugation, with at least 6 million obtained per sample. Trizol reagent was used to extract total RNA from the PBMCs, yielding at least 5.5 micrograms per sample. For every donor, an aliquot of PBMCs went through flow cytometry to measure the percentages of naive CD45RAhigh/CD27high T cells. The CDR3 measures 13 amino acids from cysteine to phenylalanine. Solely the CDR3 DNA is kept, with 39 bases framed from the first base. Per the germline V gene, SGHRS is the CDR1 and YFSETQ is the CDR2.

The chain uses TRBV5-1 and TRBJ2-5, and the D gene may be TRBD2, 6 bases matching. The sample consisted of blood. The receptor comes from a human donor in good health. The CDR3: CASCREPQETQCF. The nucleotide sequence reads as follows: TGCGCCAGCTGCCGGGAGCCCCAAGAGACCCAGTGCTTC. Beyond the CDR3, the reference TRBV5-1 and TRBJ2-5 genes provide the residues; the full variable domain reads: KAGVTQTPRYLIKTRGQQVTLSCSPISGHRSVSWYQQTPGQGLQFLFEYFSETQRNKGNFPGRFSGRQFSNSRSEMNVSTLELGDSALYLCASCREPQETQCFGPGTRLLVL.